This T cell receptor beta chain was retrieved from a study of early T cells in non-severe SARS-CoV-2 infection. V gave up 6 bases and J gave up 7 bases, with 15 bases separating them. CDR3 length: 14 residues. This clonotype has a handful of counts. A single record per CDR3 protein comes from TCRdb applying MiXCR to the 5' RACE reads. The sample contains under 85,000 distinct CDR3 sequences, roughly 11% of which appear only once. The source was whole blood, collected at baseline. This chain links TRBV12-3 or TRBV12-4 with TRBJ2-2; D not certain. The receptor was derived from an adult who was a healthcare worker with PCR-confirmed SARS-CoV-2 infection or an uninfected control (not recorded which). The CDR3, as DNA: TGTGCCAGCAGGTCCCACCCCACGGGCGGGGAGCTGTTTTTT. This gives the protein CASRSHPTGGELFF.